These 19 T cell receptor beta chains originate from one sample sequenced in a study of blood T cell repertoires in COVID-19. The assay was immunoSEQ multiplex PCR, and TCRdb's table has in-frame clones only and misses some. Counted here are 60,000 to 90,000 clones, 80% to 85% occurring once; the ten biggest clones make up roughly 3.5%. The material sequenced was peripheral blood. All receptors come from a man aged 50-60 years with acute or convalescent COVID-19.

This clone was found a few times. This chain uses TRBV3-1 (or the pseudogene TRBV3-2) with TRBJ1-6; D not certain. Per the germline V gene, CDR1 is LGHDT and CDR2 is YNNKEL (reference sequence). CDR3 length equals 13 residues. The germline V and J ends were trimmed by 0 bases and 11 bases, with 8 bases remaining between them. DNA for the CDR3: TGTGCCAGCAGCCAAGAGATCGCAGCACCCCTCCACTTT. It specifies CASSQEIAAPLHF.

The CDR3 reads CASSLMEHYGYTF. CDR3 sequence (DNA): TGTGCCAGCAGCTTAATGGAGCACTATGGCTACACCTTC. The V call is TRBV7-9, the J call TRBJ1-2, with unresolved D. From germline, CDR1 is SEHNR and CDR2 FQNEAQ (reference sequence). V lost 2 bases to trimming and J lost 3 bases, with 7 bases between them. This CDR3 region has 13 residues.

The rearrangement joins TRBV15 to TRBJ2-1; 10 bases match TRBD2. Per the germline V gene, CDR1 is LNHNV and CDR2 is YYDKDF (reference sequence). V lost 1 base and J lost 5; bases outside the gene matches: 8. This CDR3 has 17 amino acids. CDR3 DNA sequence: TGTGCCACCAGCAGAGCGGCTAGCGGGAGTGTGGACAATGAGCAGTTCTTC. Protein product: CATSRAASGSVDNEQFF.

The chain joins TRBV27 to TRBJ2-1; tentative D call: TRBD1 (5 bases). Deletions cut 2 bases from V and 6 bases from J, with 11 bases between. This CDR3 spans 14 amino acids. Germline V lookup: CDR1 MNHEY, CDR2 SMNVEV (reference sequence). The CDR3 region has the DNA TGTGCCAGCAGTTTACAGGGTTTGGGCAATGAGCAGTTCTTC. This encodes CASSLQGLGNEQFF.

The chain's CDR3 is CATSLLAGVFSYNEQFF. CDR3 nucleotides: TGTGCCACCAGTCTCTTAGCGGGAGTCTTCTCCTACAATGAGCAGTTCTTC. This chain connects TRBV24-1 to TRBJ2-1, with 9 bases identical to TRBD2. Trimming cost V 6 bases and J 0 bases; bases outside gene matches: 8. CDR3 length: 17 amino acids. The germline V gene encodes CDR1 KGHDR and CDR2 SFDVKD.

The chain links TRBV5-1 to TRBJ1-1; no clear D gene. The CDR3 extends over 16 amino acids. Germline-derived CDR1 and CDR2 are SGHRS and YFSETQ. The V end was cut by 0 bases, the J end by 5 bases, with 17 bases between. The CDR3 protein is CASSLGVRGGKTEAFF. The CDR3 region has the DNA TGCGCCAGCAGCTTGGGTGTACGGGGAGGGAAGACTGAAGCTTTCTTT.

The J gene is TRBJ2-1, the V gene TRBV24-1, with TRBD2 as a possible D gene (6 bases). The CDR3 covers 17 residues. V dropped 1 base and J dropped 8 bases, with 20 bases sitting between them. Germline V gene lookup returns CDR1 KGHDR and CDR2 SFDVKD. As DNA, the CDR3 is TGTGCCACCAGTGATTTCAGCGCGGGGCGGCTAGGGGATGAGCAGTTCTTC. This sequence encodes CATSDFSAGRLGDEQFF.

The chain uses TRBV19 and TRBJ1-2; D is perhaps TRBD1 (6 bases). CDR3 length: 15 residues. Looked up from germline, CDR1 is LNHDA and CDR2 is SQIVND (reference sequence). Trimming took off 4 bases at V and 8 bases at J, with 20 bases between the two ends. CDR3 bases: TGTGCCAGTAGTACTGACAGGTCAAAAACGGGAGGCTACACCTTC. This gives the protein CASSTDRSKTGGYTF.

The CDR3 sequence: CASSLVGGSTNEKLFF. Here the CDR3 DNA reads TGCGCCAGCAGCTTGGTAGGCGGGTCAACTAATGAAAAACTGTTTTTT. This chain uses TRBV5-1 with TRBJ1-4; D ambiguous. Germline V CDR1 and CDR2: SGHRS, YFSETQ. This CDR3 is built from 16 residues. V lost 0 bases and J 0 bases, leaving 9 bases between the germline ends.

This clone has a single count. The chain employs TRBV18 and TRBJ1-1, with 7 bases identical to TRBD1. The CDR3 spans 13 residues. Per the germline V gene, CDR1 is KGHSH and CDR2 is LQKENI. Trimming removed 0 bases from V and 6 bases from J; junction bases left unmatched: 1. CDR3 sequence reads: CASSPPTGAEAFF. The DNA for the CDR3 is TGTGCCAGCTCACCACCTACAGGGGCTGAAGCTTTCTTT.

V is TRBV7-2 and J is TRBJ1-5, with TRBD1 as a possible D gene (5 bases). Looked up from germline, CDR1 is SGHTA and CDR2 is FQGNSA. The CDR3 is made up of 15 amino acids. Deletions cut 4 bases from V and 1 base from J, with 11 bases between. CDR3 bases: TGTGCCAGCAGCTGGGGCGCTTCCAGCAATCAGCCCCAGCATTTT. This sequence encodes CASSWGASSNQPQHF.

The V call is TRBV19, the J call TRBJ1-1, with D perhaps TRBD1 (5 bases). V was pared by 4 bases and J by 6 bases, with 15 bases between. The CDR3 totals 14 residues. Germline V gene lookup returns CDR1 LNHDA and CDR2 SQIVND (reference sequence). The CDR3 reads CASSTQGDGAEAFF. In DNA, the CDR3 is TGTGCCAGTAGTACTCAGGGTGATGGCGCTGAAGCTTTCTTT.

DNA for the CDR3: TGTGCCAGTAGTATTCGGACAGGGAACACCGGGGAGCTGTTTTTT. Translated, it gives CASSIRTGNTGELFF. J is TRBJ2-2 and V is TRBV19, with TRBD1 identical over 7 bases. Germline CDR1 and CDR2: LNHDA and SQIVND (reference sequence). This CDR3 region has 15 residues. V gave up 3 bases and J gave up 1 base; unmatched junction bases: 2.

The chain combines TRBV6-5 with TRBJ2-3; 14 bases fit TRBD2. V lost 6 bases to trimming and J lost 6 bases; unmatched junction nucleotides: 5. Germline assignment: CDR1 MNHEY and CDR2 SVGAGI. This CDR3 comprises 15 residues. CDR3 sequence (DNA): TGTGCCAGCAGACGGACTAGCGGGAGGATGGATACGCAGTATTTT. It translates to CASRRTSGRMDTQYF.

This chain connects TRBV4-2 to TRBJ2-2; D is possibly TRBD2 (6 bases). Germline V gene sequence: CDR1 LGHNA, CDR2 YNFKEQ. The CDR3 is 17 residues long. The germline V and J ends were trimmed by 4 bases and 3 bases, with 18 bases remaining between them. In nucleotides, the CDR3 is TGTGCCAGCAGCCCCCGAAGGGGTAGCGGCGACACCGGGGAGCTGTTTTTT. Residues: CASSPRRGSGDTGELFF.

The CDR3 is CASSQEKITGAISGNTIYF. The CDR3 region has the DNA TGCGCCAGCAGCCAAGAAAAGATAACAGGGGCAATTTCTGGAAACACCATATATTTT. The V gene is TRBV4-1, the J gene TRBJ1-3; 7 bases align to TRBD1. This CDR3 has 19 residues. V trimming: 0 bases; J trimming: 1 base; junction bases outside the gene matches: 12. The V gene's germline CDR1 is MGHRA and CDR2 YSYEKL.

V is TRBV6-4 and J is TRBJ2-1; 8 bases match TRBD1. With 5 bases clipped from V and 6 bases from J, the junction kept 3 bases outside the gene matches. Looked up from germline, CDR1 is MRHNA and CDR2 is SNTAGT. CDR3 length: 13 residues. The CDR3 region is CASSLDRGNEQFF. CDR3 coding DNA: TGTGCCAGCAGTCTCGACAGGGGCAATGAGCAGTTCTTC.

The V call is TRBV7-9, the J call TRBJ2-4; tentatively, D is TRBD2 (5 bases). V was shortened by 1 base and J by 2 bases, with 9 bases between the two germline ends. This CDR3 has 15 amino acids. Germline V lookup: CDR1 SEHNR, CDR2 FQNEAQ (reference sequence). The CDR3 sequence: CASSLGTGTKNIQYF. CDR3 DNA sequence: TGTGCCAGCAGCTTAGGGACCGGGACCAAAAACATTCAGTACTTC.

V is TRBV11-3 and J is TRBJ2-2; the match to TRBD2 covers 9 bases. CDR3 length equals 17 residues. J lost 0 bases, V lost 4 bases, and 6 bases had no gene match. Germline lookup yields CDR1 SGHNT and CDR2 YENEEA. The CDR3 protein is CASSSQTSGSNTGELFF. CDR3 nucleotides: TGTGCCAGCAGCTCACAGACTAGCGGCTCGAACACCGGGGAGCTGTTTTTT.